This entry lists 22 T cell receptor beta chains sequenced from one sample in a study of blood T cell repertoires in COVID-19. Sequenced by immunoSEQ multiplex PCR; TCRdb stores in-frame clones only, minus some. The repertoire holds about 230,000 clones, 81% seen once, with 7.5% in the top ten. The sequenced material came from peripheral blood. Receptors were obtained from a woman of 80 years or more with COVID-19, enrolled during active disease.

The chain employs TRBV5-1 and TRBJ1-6, with TRBD1 matching 7 bases. V was clipped by 0 bases and J by 7 bases; unmatched bases: 1. CDR3 length: 14 residues. Germline CDR1 SGHRS, CDR2 YFSETQ. The CDR3 DNA reads as TGCGCCAGCAGCTTGGCACAGGGGAATTCACCCCTCCACTTT. Protein: CASSLAQGNSPLHF.

V and J are TRBV27 and TRBJ2-5, with D perhaps TRBD1 (6 bases). The germline V and J ends were trimmed by 6 bases and 1 base, with 18 bases remaining between them. This CDR3 spans 16 amino acids. Germline V CDR1 and CDR2: MNHEY, SMNVEV (reference sequence). The CDR3 coding sequence is TGTGCCAGCAGCCCCCAGTGGTGGGACACCCAAGAGACCCAGTACTTC. Translating gives CASSPQWWDTQETQYF.

The V call is TRBV11-3, the J call TRBJ1-2; D remains ambiguous. Germline CDR1 and CDR2: SGHNT and YENEEA. V lost 5 bases to trimming and J lost 9 bases, with 22 bases between them. The CDR3 loop spans 15 amino acids. CDR3 DNA: TGTGCCAGCAGCCCCCGAGGTCTGCACTGGCGTAGCTACACCTTC. It is translated as CASSPRGLHWRSYTF.

The V gene is TRBV7-6, the J gene TRBJ2-3; the D gene is possibly TRBD2 (6 bases). The CDR3 contains 13 residues. V gave up 6 bases and J gave up 5 bases, with 12 bases separating them. Germline values: CDR1 SGHVS, CDR2 FNYEAQ. DNA of the CDR3: TGTGCCAGCAGTTTTCCCGGGGGAGATACGCAGTATTTT. It translates to CASSFPGGDTQYF.

A word on this clone: Other DNA variants within this sample encode the same CDR3. This rearrangement joins TRBV18 to TRBJ1-6; D not certain. V lost 3 bases, J lost 9 bases, and 6 bases lay in between. The CDR3 is 12 residues long. The germline V gene has CDR1 KGHSH and CDR2 LQKENI. In nucleotides, the CDR3 is TGTGCCAGCTCACCTGCAGGTTCACCCCTCCACTTT. It encodes CASSPAGSPLHF.

J is TRBJ2-7 and V is TRBV6-4; possible D gene TRBD2, 6 bases. In germline, CDR1 is MRHNA, CDR2 SNTAGT. This CDR3 region has 15 residues. Trimming took off 2 bases at V and 3 bases at J, with 14 bases between the two ends. For the CDR3, the DNA is TGTGCCAGCAGTGACGTTTATGACGGGGGCTACGAGCAGTACTTC. Translation: CASSDVYDGGYEQYF.

The V call is TRBV2, the J call TRBJ1-5; D possibly corresponds to TRBD1 (6 bases). Germline V lookup: CDR1 SNHLY, CDR2 FYNNEI. The CDR3 length is 16 residues. Trimming left V 3 bases short and J 1 base short, with 13 bases between. The CDR3 bases are TGTGCCAGCAGTGATAGGCAGGGGTCCAGCAATCAGCCCCAGCATTTT. This sequence encodes CASSDRQGSSNQPQHF.

This clone appeared a single time. The chain is built from TRBV5-5 and TRBJ2-5; TRBD2 matches 16 bases. The junction had 1 base not matched to a gene; V was cut back by 3 bases and J by 5 bases. The CDR3 is 15 amino acids. Per germline, CDR1 SGHKS and CDR2 YYEKEE (reference sequence). CDR3 region: CASSWGLAGGETQYF. Written as DNA, the CDR3 is TGTGCCAGCAGCTGGGGACTAGCGGGAGGGGAGACCCAGTACTTC.

This chain uses TRBV7-3 with TRBJ2-1; D is uncertain. The germline CDR1 and CDR2 sequences are SGHTA and FQGTGA. The CDR3 contains 14 residues. Between the trimmed V and J ends, which lost 4 bases and 7 bases, there was a span of 14 bases. The CDR3 bases are TGTGCCAGCAGCTCTATCCTAGGTGGGAATGAGCAGTTCTTC. Protein product: CASSSILGGNEQFF.

V is TRBV5-1 and J is TRBJ2-1; possible D gene TRBD1, 6 bases. The V gene lost 2 bases and the J gene lost 7 bases, with 13 bases spanning the gap. Per germline, CDR1 SGHRS and CDR2 YFSETQ. This CDR3 region has 14 residues. The CDR3 nucleotides read TGCGCCAGCAGCTTTGGGGTGGGGGCGAATGAGCAGTTCTTC. The encoded protein is CASSFGVGANEQFF.

The rearrangement uses TRBV18 and TRBJ2-3, with D possibly TRBD2 on 5 matching bases. CDR1 and CDR2 from the germline V gene are KGHSH and LQKENI. This CDR3 is 15 amino acids long. V dropped 0 bases and J dropped 6 bases, with 13 bases sitting between them. The CDR3 region is CASSPPRPSGDTQYF. In DNA form, the CDR3 reads TGTGCCAGCTCACCACCGAGACCCTCGGGGGATACGCAGTATTTT.

The genes are TRBV5-1 and TRBJ2-2; the D gene is possibly TRBD1 (6 bases). Germline V gene sequence: CDR1 SGHRS, CDR2 YFSETQ. This CDR3 is 14 amino acids long. V gave up 4 bases and J gave up 1 base, with 8 bases separating them. The CDR3: CASSVTGNTGELFF. In DNA form, the CDR3 reads TGCGCCAGCAGCGTGACAGGGAACACCGGGGAGCTGTTTTTT.

The chain employs TRBV30 and TRBJ1-3; D gene ambiguous. Germline lookup yields CDR1 GTSNPN and CDR2 SVGIG (reference sequence). This CDR3 spans 12 amino acids. The V and J ends lost 0 bases and 4 bases respectively, with 4 bases between them. Here the CDR3 reads CAWSVQGNTIYF. The CDR3 region has the DNA TGTGCCTGGAGTGTCCAGGGAAACACCATATATTTT.

This clone was seen repeatedly, ten times or more. This chain uses TRBV7-9 with TRBJ2-7; TRBD2 matches 9 bases. The CDR3 has 15 amino acids. V trimming: 4 bases; J trimming: 5 bases; junction bases outside the gene matches: 9. The germline V gene encodes CDR1 SEHNR and CDR2 FQNEAQ (reference sequence). CDR3 residues: CASSSLAGVENEQYF. The CDR3 nucleotides read TGTGCCAGCAGCTCGTTAGCGGGAGTCGAAAACGAGCAGTACTTC.

The V and J genes are TRBV5-5 and TRBJ1-2; 8 bases map to TRBD1. The germline V gene has CDR1 SGHKS and CDR2 YYEKEE (reference sequence). The V gene end was trimmed by 4 bases and the J gene end by 5 bases; junction bases not matched to a gene: 10. The CDR3 is made up of 15 amino acids. The DNA of the CDR3 is TGTGCCAGCAGCGTATCCGGGACAGGACGGTATGGCTACACCTTC. Translating it yields CASSVSGTGRYGYTF.

Details on this clone: One junction end does not reproduce the germline sequence, and a read error may be involved. J is TRBJ1-3 and V is TRBV18; possibly TRBD1 for D (6 bases). Germline CDR1 and CDR2: KGHSH and LQKENI. The CDR3 loop spans 13 amino acids. This chain's CDR3 is CASSIVQGAPLSF. The CDR3 region has the DNA TGTGCCAGCTCTATAGTACAGGGAGCTCCCCTCAGTTTT.

This clone has a handful of counts. The V and J genes are TRBV10-3 and TRBJ2-7; D might be TRBD2 (6 bases). This CDR3 contains 14 residues. Germline CDR1 reads ENHRY; CDR2 reads SYGVKD. V was shortened by 6 bases and J by 6 bases, with 18 bases between the two germline ends. The CDR3 spells CAIRQLAAFSEQYF. CDR3 sequence (DNA): TGTGCCATCAGGCAACTAGCCGCTTTTAGCGAGCAGTACTTC.

This clone was seen a single time. The rearrangement uses TRBV11-2 and TRBJ1-1; D possibly corresponds to TRBD1 (6 bases). The V and J ends lost 5 bases and 11 bases respectively, with 15 bases between them. The CDR3 is made up of 12 amino acids. Germline-derived CDR1 and CDR2 are SGHAT and FQNNGV. For the CDR3, the DNA is TGTGCCAGCAGCCTTTACCAGGGGTTGGCTTTCTTT. Encoded protein: CASSLYQGLAFF.

The gene calls are TRBV6-5 and TRBJ1-1, with TRBD1 matching over 7 bases. Germline CDR1 reads MNHEY; CDR2 reads SVGAGI. With 6 bases clipped from V and 9 bases from J, the junction kept 13 bases outside the gene matches. The CDR3 extends over 14 amino acids. CDR3 in amino acids: CASRRVQGGSKAFF. The CDR3 DNA reads TGTGCCAGCAGGCGAGTTCAAGGGGGCTCTAAAGCTTTCTTT.

The V and J genes are TRBV2 and TRBJ2-5; maybe TRBD2 (6 bases). The CDR3 runs to 14 residues. CDR1 and CDR2 from the germline V gene are SNHLY and FYNNEI. Trimming left V 6 bases short and J 1 base short, with 12 bases between. Written as DNA, the CDR3 is TGTGCCAGCAGCGCCCGACTAGGCCAAGAGACCCAGTACTTC. It codes for CASSARLGQETQYF. Variable domain in full (rest from reference TRBV2 and TRBJ2-5): EPEVTQTPSHQVTQMGQEVILRCVPISNHLYFYWYRQILGQKVEFLVSFYNNEISEKSEIFDDQFSVERPDGSNFTLKIRSTKLEDSAMYFCASSARLGQETQYFGPGTRLLVL.

The chain links TRBV28 to TRBJ2-7, with D perhaps TRBD2 (7 bases). CDR1 and CDR2 (germline): MDHEN, SYDVKM. V was shortened by 6 bases and J by 0 bases, with 21 bases between the two germline ends. The CDR3 spans 17 residues. CDR3 nucleotides: TGTGCCAGCAGCAAAACGTTAAGGGAGGGGGGCTCCTACGAGCAGTACTTC. Its protein product is CASSKTLREGGSYEQYF.

The sample holds one count of this clone. This rearrangement joins TRBV5-1 to TRBJ1-2; D is perhaps TRBD1 (5 bases). V was cut by 0 bases and J by 8 bases, with 17 bases left in between. The CDR3 contains 15 residues. Germline CDR1 is SGHRS and CDR2 is YFSETQ. Written as DNA, the CDR3 is TGCGCCAGCAGCTTGGCCCCGGGGGTGGCAGACGGCTACACCTTC. Translation gives CASSLAPGVADGYTF.